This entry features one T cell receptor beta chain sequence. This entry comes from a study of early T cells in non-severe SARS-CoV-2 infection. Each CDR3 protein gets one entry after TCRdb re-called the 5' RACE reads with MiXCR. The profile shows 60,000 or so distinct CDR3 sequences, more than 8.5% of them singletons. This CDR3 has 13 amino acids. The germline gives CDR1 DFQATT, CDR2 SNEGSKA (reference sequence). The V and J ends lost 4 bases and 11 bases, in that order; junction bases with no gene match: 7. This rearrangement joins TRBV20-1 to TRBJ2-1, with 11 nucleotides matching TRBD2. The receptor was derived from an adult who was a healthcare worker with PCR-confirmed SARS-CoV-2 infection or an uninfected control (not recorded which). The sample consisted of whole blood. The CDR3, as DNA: TGCAGTGCTATACTACTAGCGGGAGATCAGCAGTTCTTC. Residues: CSAILLAGDQQFF.